These T cell receptor beta chains were read from a single sample in a study of a mutant IDH1 vaccine in newly diagnosed glioma. These receptors have no identified antigens. Sequencing used immunoSEQ multiplex PCR; TCRdb keeps in-frame clones, though not all of them. Found here are around 30,000 clones, just under 80% of them singletons; the top ten hold approximately 2.9%. The sequencing here drew on PBMCs, taken from a glioma patient whose treatment included an IDH1 peptide vaccine. The receptors here all came from a man between 40 and 49 years old with glioma. Some clones in this sample may be carry-over from other donors' samples. CDR3s include the opening cysteine and the closing phenylalanine or tryptophan. A D gene is named only where the DNA matches it firmly. Some rows mark clone size as missing; the rest say once, few, many or name a class of expanded clone.

TGCGCCAGCAGCCACCCGACAGGGGGCCACACCGGGGAGCTGTTTTTT,CASSHPTGGHTGELFF,TRBD1,TRBJ2-2,TRBV4-3,once,16
TGTGCCAGCAGCCAAGCCGGGACAGTAGCCTACGAGCAGTACTTC,CASSQAGTVAYEQYF,TRBD1,TRBJ2-7,TRBV5-5,NA,15
TGCGCCAGCAGCTTTTTGGCCACCAACGAGCAGTACTTC,CASSFLATNEQYF,NA,TRBJ2-7,TRBV5-1,NA,13
TGTGCCAGTAGTATAGGGTACAATCAGCCCCAGCATTTT,CASSIGYNQPQHF,NA,TRBJ1-5,TRBV19,NA,13
TGTGCCAGCAAGTGGGGGGGCTCCAAAGAGACCCAGTACTTC,CASKWGGSKETQYF,NA,TRBJ2-5,TRBV6-1,few,14
TGTGCCAGCAGCTCCAATTTGGCGGATACGCAGTATTTT,CASSSNLADTQYF,NA,TRBJ2-3,TRBV7-3,NA,13
TGTGCCAGCAGCCGGGACAGCTCCTACGAGCAGTACTTC,CASSRDSSYEQYF,TRBD1,TRBJ2-7,TRBV7-9,NA,13
TGTGCCAGCTCATGGGACACATATAACACTGAAGCTTTCTTT,CASSWDTYNTEAFF,NA,TRBJ1-1,TRBV6-1,NA,14
TGTGCTAGTGGCCAACAAACAGGGGGCGATCAGCCCCAGCATTTT,CASGQQTGGDQPQHF,TRBD1,TRBJ1-5,TRBV12-5,once,15
TGTGCCAGCAGGTACAGGGCGTACGAGCAGTACTTC,CASRYRAYEQYF,NA,TRBJ2-7,TRBV2,once,12
TGTGCCAGCAGCCAAGATATGGGTAGCGGGGGCACAGATACGCAGTATTTT,CASSQDMGSGGTDTQYF,TRBD2,TRBJ2-3,TRBV4-2,NA,17